Each of the 17 T cell receptor beta chains below was sequenced from the same sample in a study of shared clonotypes between healthy human individuals. Profiled with immunoSEQ multiplex PCR; TCRdb holds only in-frame clones, not every one. Among about 2.3 million clones listed, about 90% were seen once. Sample: naive CD4+ T cells from PBMCs. Documented subset: CD45RA+ positively selected. The receptor set was obtained from a man younger than 35 in good health. Some clones in this sample may be carry-over from other donors' samples.

The J gene is TRBJ1-5, the V gene TRBV27; 9 bases fit TRBD1. V lost 7 bases and J lost 7; bases outside the gene matches: 14. CDR1 MNHEY and CDR2 SMNVEV come from the germline V gene (reference sequence). The CDR3 extends over 16 amino acids. CDR3 in amino acids: CASTFSGDREGQPQHF. The CDR3 DNA is TGTGCCAGCACCTTCAGCGGGGACAGGGAAGGACAGCCCCAGCATTTT.

This clone was seen only once. The chain links TRBV6-5 to TRBJ2-2; no firm D call. The V and J ends lost 2 bases and 6 bases respectively, with 7 bases between them. CDR3 length equals 13 residues. The germline CDR1 and CDR2 sequences are MNHEY and SVGAGI. CDR3 region: CASSYRPAGELFF. The CDR3 nucleotides are TGTGCCAGCAGTTACCGGCCTGCCGGGGAGCTGTTTTTT.

This chain links TRBV7-6 with TRBJ2-2; D remains unclear. Germline values: CDR1 SGHVS, CDR2 FNYEAQ. The CDR3 has 13 amino acids. Trimming stripped 1 base from V and 5 bases from J, with 5 bases between. This CDR3 is CASSLDLTGELFF. Written as DNA, the CDR3 is TGTGCCAGCAGCTTAGACCTGACCGGGGAGCTGTTTTTT.

V and J are TRBV28 and TRBJ2-1; 10 nucleotides agree with TRBD2. The CDR3 consists of 19 residues. Germline lookup yields CDR1 MDHEN and CDR2 SYDVKM. Trimming took 6 bases from V and 8 from J; bases not matched to a gene: 22. The CDR3 is CASSPPFVGKSGRAHEQFF. Written as DNA, the CDR3 is TGTGCCAGCAGCCCGCCATTTGTGGGAAAAAGCGGGAGGGCCCATGAGCAGTTCTTC.

This chain connects TRBV28 to TRBJ2-3; 8 nucleotides align to TRBD2. The J segment lost 4 bases and the V segment lost 0 bases, leaving 3 bases of the junction unmatched. The CDR3 sequence is 15 residues long. CDR1 and CDR2 (germline): MDHEN, SYDVKM. This CDR3 reads CASSLWAGGSDTQYF. CDR3 bases: TGTGCCAGCAGTTTATGGGCGGGAGGATCAGATACGCAGTATTTT.

The chain carries TRBV4-1 and TRBJ2-1; TRBD1 matches at 8 bases. The CDR3 extends over 20 amino acids. Germline assignment: CDR1 MGHRA and CDR2 YSYEKL. V shed 0 bases and J 0 bases; nucleotides not matched to a gene: 13. The CDR3 sequence: CASSQEAGRGLDGSYNEQFF. In nucleotides, the CDR3 is TGCGCCAGCAGCCAAGAAGCTGGCAGGGGGCTTGACGGCTCCTACAATGAGCAGTTCTTC.

The chain has TRBV5-4 and TRBJ2-7, with TRBD2 matching over 11 bases. This CDR3 has 15 residues. The J segment lost 3 bases and the V segment lost 4 bases, leaving 6 bases of the junction unmatched. In germline, CDR1 is SGHNT, CDR2 YYREEE (reference sequence). CDR3 loop: CASSTPGLADYEQYF. CDR3 sequence (DNA): TGTGCCAGCAGCACCCCGGGACTAGCGGACTACGAGCAGTACTTC.

The J gene is TRBJ1-2, the V gene TRBV7-9; D remains unclear. CDR1 is SEHNR and CDR2 is FQNEAQ in the germline V gene (reference sequence). Trimming took off 1 base at V and 7 bases at J, with 13 bases between the two ends. This CDR3 contains 14 residues. The CDR3 region is CASSLVAVSSGYTF. The CDR3 coding sequence is TGTGCCAGCAGCTTAGTTGCCGTGAGCAGTGGCTACACCTTC.

The chain is built from TRBV2 and TRBJ1-2, with a possible D match to TRBD1 (5 bases). The CDR3 runs 15 residues. Trimming took off 10 bases at V and 5 bases at J, with 23 bases between the two ends. Germline V gives CDR1 SNHLY, CDR2 FYNNEI. The CDR3 loop reads CATLKGQGALYGYTF. The CDR3 DNA reads as TGTGCCACCCTAAAGGGGCAGGGCGCCCTATATGGCTACACCTTC.

The chain combines TRBV2 with TRBJ2-1; TRBD2 matches at 15 bases. The CDR3 length is 15 residues. Germline-derived CDR1 and CDR2 are SNHLY and FYNNEI. V was clipped by 4 bases and J by 10 bases; unmatched bases: 5. For the CDR3, the DNA is TGTGCCAGCAGTGGGACTAGCGGGAGGGCAGGAGAGCAGTTCTTC. Translated: CASSGTSGRAGEQFF.

The J gene is TRBJ2-1, the V gene TRBV5-1; D call uncertain. This CDR3 has 14 amino acids. Deletions cut 5 bases from V and 0 bases from J, with 9 bases between. Germline CDR1 and CDR2: SGHRS and YFSETQ. The DNA of the CDR3 is TGCGCCAGCAGGGCCTCGAGCTCCTACAATGAGCAGTTCTTC. The encoded protein is CASRASSSYNEQFF.

The chain uses TRBV6-5 and TRBJ1-2, with 7 bases that match TRBD1. The CDR3 has 14 residues. After removal of 3 bases from V and 8 bases from J, the junction contained 9 bases not matched to a gene. The V gene's germline CDR1 is MNHEY and CDR2 SVGAGI. The CDR3 loop is CASSYRGTVEGYTF. The CDR3 bases are TGTGCCAGCAGTTATAGGGGGACAGTTGAAGGCTACACCTTC.

The V call is TRBV7-3, the J call TRBJ2-2, with 8 positions matching TRBD2. V lost 3 bases to trimming and J lost 5 bases; unmatched junction nucleotides: 5. This CDR3 contains 15 residues. Germline V gives CDR1 SGHTA, CDR2 FQGTGA. The CDR3 DNA follows: TGTGCCAGCAGCTTTGGGACTAGAGGTACCGGGGAGCTGTTTTTT. Amino acids: CASSFGTRGTGELFF.

V gene TRBV28 combines with J gene TRBJ1-1, with 9 nucleotides matching TRBD1. With V trimmed by 5 bases and J by 1 base, 8 bases remained unmatched. Germline V gene sequence: CDR1 MDHEN, CDR2 SYDVKM. This CDR3 is built from 16 residues. In DNA form, the CDR3 reads TGTGCCAGCAGTCCTACAGGGGGCGCCGGGAACACTGAAGCTTTCTTT. Translation: CASSPTGGAGNTEAFF.

This clone was counted a single time. The chain joins TRBV2 to TRBJ1-2, with D maybe TRBD1 (6 bases). The CDR3 loop spans 14 amino acids. The germline V and J ends were trimmed by 7 bases and 8 bases, with 20 bases remaining between them. Germline V lookup: CDR1 SNHLY, CDR2 FYNNEI. Written as DNA, the CDR3 is TGTGCCAGCAAGGGCGGGGGGCGTACCGAGGGCTACACCTTC. Translation: CASKGGGRTEGYTF.

The chain has TRBV11-1 and TRBJ1-1, with a weak D call TRBD1 (5 bases). The CDR3 length is 14 residues. Germline CDR1 reads SGHAT; CDR2 reads FQDESV (reference sequence). V lost 5 bases and J 5 bases, leaving 15 bases between the germline ends. The CDR3 DNA follows: TGTGCCAGCAGCACGCGCCGCGGGGGGACTGAAGCTTTCTTT. This translates into CASSTRRGGTEAFF.

The chain carries TRBV7-9 and TRBJ1-5; TRBD1 matches at 8 bases. This CDR3 is built from 18 residues. With 1 base clipped from V and 1 base from J, the junction kept 9 bases outside the gene matches. Germline V CDR1 and CDR2: SEHNR, FQNEAQ (reference sequence). Written as DNA, the CDR3 is TGTGCCAGCAGCTTAGGATCATTGGACAGGGAGAGCAATCAGCCCCAGCATTTT. It codes for CASSLGSLDRESNQPQHF.